The 26 T cell receptor beta chains reported below all come from one sample, sequenced in a study of siplizumab effects on memory and regulatory T cells. Produced via immunoSEQ multiplex PCR; TCRdb's table is partial and in-frame only. The top ten clones hold roughly 0.99% of a sample with about 56,000 clones, around 97% of them seen once. Sequencing was performed on naive CD8+ T cells sorted from blood. The origin of the receptors is a human donor in good health.

The gene calls are TRBV29-1 and TRBJ2-5, with 10 bases lining up with TRBD1. Germline trimming cut 2 bases from V and 7 bases from J; bases unmatched to any gene: 10. The germline V gene encodes CDR1 SQVTM and CDR2 ANQGSEA. The CDR3 sequence is 15 residues long. CDR3 DNA: TGCAGCGTTGAAAAACCGGGACAGGGGAGGGGGACCCAGTACTTC. Protein: CSVEKPGQGRGTQYF.

This clone was found once. This chain connects TRBV2 to TRBJ2-5, with D uncertain. The CDR3 loop spans 14 amino acids. In germline, CDR1 is SNHLY, CDR2 FYNNEI. Trimming took 5 bases from V and 5 from J, leaving 15 bases between them. The CDR3 bases are TGTGCCAGCAGTTCTAGTCCTCTTGGGGAGACCCAGTACTTC. Amino acid sequence: CASSSSPLGETQYF.

J is TRBJ1-2 and V is TRBV29-1, with 12 bases aligning to TRBD1. CDR3 length: 14 residues. The J segment lost 8 bases and the V segment lost 3 bases, leaving 7 bases of the junction unmatched. Germline loops: CDR1 SQVTM, CDR2 ANQGSEA. The CDR3: CSVERDRGPPGYTF. CDR3 nucleotides: TGCAGCGTTGAGCGGGACAGGGGGCCACCCGGCTACACCTTC.

CDR3 DNA sequence: TGCGCCAGCAGTGACGGGGACACCAGCAGGGAAGCTTTCTTT. This sequence encodes CASSDGDTSREAFF. The chain carries TRBV10-2 and TRBJ1-1; D perhaps matches TRBD1 (6 bases). The germline gives CDR1 WSHSY, CDR2 SAAADI. The CDR3 is 14 amino acids. V shed 3 bases and J shed 8 bases, with 16 bases lying between them.

The chain joins TRBV7-9 to TRBJ2-1, with D unclear. Germline CDR1 is SEHNR and CDR2 is FQNEAQ (reference sequence). CDR3 length: 13 residues. The V gene lost 5 bases and the J gene lost 8 bases, with 13 bases spanning the gap. The CDR3 reads CASSPPIGDEQFF. The CDR3 DNA reads as TGTGCCAGCAGCCCACCGATTGGGGATGAGCAGTTCTTC.

This sequence joins TRBV27 and TRBJ1-1; D gene ambiguous. Germline CDR1 is MNHEY and CDR2 is SMNVEV (reference sequence). Trimming took 3 bases from V and 0 from J, leaving 8 bases between them. The CDR3 length is 14 residues. The CDR3 region is CASSFSGVNTEAFF. The CDR3 region has the DNA TGTGCCAGCAGTTTTTCTGGGGTGAACACTGAAGCTTTCTTT.

The chain's CDR3 is CASRTTEQETQYF. The DNA for the CDR3 is TGTGCCAGCAGGACGACAGAGCAAGAGACCCAGTACTTC. The V call is TRBV27, the J call TRBJ2-5, with TRBD1 as a possible D gene (5 bases). Germline loops: CDR1 MNHEY, CDR2 SMNVEV (reference sequence). The V end was cut by 6 bases, the J end by 2 bases, with 10 bases between. The CDR3 is 13 residues long.

V gene TRBV15 combines with J gene TRBJ1-5; D is uncertain. The CDR3 runs to 19 residues. Trimming removed 0 bases from V and 2 bases from J, with 20 bases in between. CDR1 and CDR2 from the germline V gene are LNHNV and YYDKDF (reference sequence). The CDR3 here is CATSRDSAWREGGNQPQHF. The CDR3 coding sequence is TGTGCCACCAGCAGAGATTCTGCATGGAGGGAAGGCGGCAATCAGCCCCAGCATTTT.

V and J are TRBV7-9 and TRBJ2-2; 8 bases align to TRBD1. Unmatched junction bases numbered 7, after V lost 6 bases and J lost 4 bases. The germline V gene encodes CDR1 SEHNR and CDR2 FQNEAQ (reference sequence). The CDR3 length is 15 residues. The CDR3 coding sequence is TGTGCCAGCAGTTCCCAGGGGGCGAGCACCGGGGAGCTGTTTTTT. Translating it yields CASSSQGASTGELFF.

The rearrangement links TRBV5-5 to TRBJ2-1; D remains ambiguous. This CDR3 contains 16 residues. Trimming left V 0 bases short and J 2 bases short, with 12 bases between. Germline values: CDR1 SGHKS, CDR2 YYEKEE (reference sequence). The CDR3 DNA reads as TGTGCCAGCAGCTTGGCCGGCGAAATAACCTACAATGAGCAGTTCTTC. This sequence encodes CASSLAGEITYNEQFF. Combining the CDR3 with reference TRBV5-5 and TRBJ2-1 gives the whole variable domain DAGVTQSPTHLIKTRGQQVTLRCSPISGHKSVSWYQQVLGQGPQFIFQYYEKEERGRGNFPDRFSARQFPNYSSELNVNALLLGDSALYLCASSLAGEITYNEQFFGPGTRLTVL.

The V and J genes are TRBV5-1 and TRBJ2-7; 7 bases align to TRBD1. Germline assignment: CDR1 SGHRS and CDR2 YFSETQ. V was clipped by 2 bases and J by 6 bases; unmatched bases: 5. CDR3 length: 13 amino acids. The CDR3 DNA reads as TGCGCCAGCAGCTTCGCCACAGGGGTCGAGCAGTACTTC. It codes for CASSFATGVEQYF.

The V call is TRBV2, the J call TRBJ2-1, with a weak D call TRBD2 (6 bases). Between the trimmed V and J ends, which lost 0 bases and 5 bases, there was a span of 14 bases. The CDR3 totals 16 residues. Germline CDR1 SNHLY, CDR2 FYNNEI. CDR3: CASSEARGRRDNEQFF. As DNA, the CDR3 is TGTGCCAGCAGTGAAGCGCGGGGACGAAGAGACAATGAGCAGTTCTTC.

The V gene is TRBV11-3, the J gene TRBJ2-5; 7 bases are shared with TRBD2. Trimming at V came to 2 bases and at J to 2 bases, leaving 8 bases not matched to a gene. The length of the CDR3 is 16 residues. Germline V CDR1 and CDR2: SGHNT, YENEEA. CDR3 in DNA: TGTGCCAGCAGCTTATATGCGGGAGCCTATCAAGAGACCCAGTACTTC. It specifies CASSLYAGAYQETQYF.

V and J are TRBV29-1 and TRBJ1-5; 9 bases agree with TRBD1. CDR3 length: 14 amino acids. V shed 6 bases, J shed 2 bases, and the junction held 5 bases outside the gene matches. Germline CDR1 reads SQVTM; CDR2 reads ANQGSEA. The CDR3 spells CSVDWTGGNQPQHF. The CDR3 coding sequence is TGCAGCGTCGACTGGACAGGGGGCAATCAGCCCCAGCATTTT.

The V and J genes are TRBV5-8 and TRBJ2-7, with 10 bases fitting TRBD1. CDR3 length: 16 residues. J lost 5 bases, V lost 5 bases, and 13 bases had no gene match. CDR1 and CDR2 from the germline V gene are SGHTS and YDEGEE. The chain's CDR3 is CASRSGTGVRLDEQYF. The CDR3 DNA is TGTGCCAGCAGGTCCGGGACAGGGGTTAGGCTGGACGAGCAGTACTTC.

The rearrangement uses TRBV30 and TRBJ1-2; D is perhaps TRBD1 (6 bases). Trimming cost V 3 bases and J 3 bases, with 11 bases left between them. CDR3 length equals 13 residues. In germline, CDR1 is GTSNPN, CDR2 SVGIG (reference sequence). The CDR3 coding sequence is TGTGCCTGGAGGACGGGGGCTGACTATGGCTACACCTTC. Translated: CAWRTGADYGYTF.

This clone was recorded only once. The chain links TRBV6-6 to TRBJ2-7, with 10 bases fitting TRBD2. The trim removed 7 bases at V and 4 bases at J, leaving 10 bases unmatched. From germline, CDR1 is MNHNY and CDR2 SVGAGI (reference sequence). This CDR3 comprises 15 residues. The CDR3 protein is CASKPLAGSSYEQYF. The CDR3 coding sequence is TGTGCCAGCAAGCCACTAGCGGGATCCTCTTACGAGCAGTACTTC.

This chain joins TRBV29-1 and TRBJ2-5, with 8 bases lining up with TRBD1. This CDR3 contains 11 residues. V shed 5 bases, J shed 5 bases, and the junction held 1 base outside the gene matches. Germline assignment: CDR1 SQVTM and CDR2 ANQGSEA. For the CDR3, the DNA is TGCAGCGTTACAGGGGGTGAGACCCAGTACTTC. Translating gives CSVTGGETQYF.

The chain couples TRBV6-6 to TRBJ1-1; maybe TRBD1 (5 bases). The V end was cut by 8 bases, the J end by 5 bases, with 12 bases between. The CDR3 totals 12 residues. Germline CDR1 reads MNHNY; CDR2 reads SVGAGI (reference sequence). In DNA form, the CDR3 reads TGTGCCAGCCTGGATAGGGGAACTGAAGCTTTCTTT. Its protein is CASLDRGTEAFF.

The V gene is TRBV9, the J gene TRBJ2-3; 12 bases match TRBD2. CDR1 is SGDLS and CDR2 is YYNGEE in the germline V gene. The CDR3 consists of 17 residues. Germline trimming cut 2 bases from V and 1 base from J; bases unmatched to any gene: 5. In DNA, the CDR3 is TGTGCCAGCAGCGTTCCTAGCGGGAGGGCGGGCACAGATACGCAGTATTTT. Its translation: CASSVPSGRAGTDTQYF.

This chain links TRBV4-1 with TRBJ2-7; 8 bases are a match to TRBD1. Losses at the gene ends were 1 base for V and 1 base for J; bases not matched to a gene: 0. The CDR3 is 14 amino acids. Germline CDR1 is MGHRA and CDR2 is YSYEKL. The CDR3 DNA follows: TGCGCCAGCAGCCAAGGACAGGGGTCCTACGAGCAGTACTTC. Its protein is CASSQGQGSYEQYF.

The chain is built from TRBV9 and TRBJ2-7; 7 bases map to TRBD1. Germline CDR1 SGDLS, CDR2 YYNGEE. This CDR3 has 15 amino acids. V trimming: 4 bases; J trimming: 4 bases; junction bases outside the gene matches: 11. In nucleotides, the CDR3 is TGTGCCAGCAGCCCCACCGGAACAGGGGATTACGAGCAGTACTTC. Translated, it gives CASSPTGTGDYEQYF. Drawing the rest from reference TRBV9 and TRBJ2-7, the complete variable domain is DSGVTQTPKHLITATGQRVTLRCSPRSGDLSVYWYQQSLDQGLQFLIQYYNGEERAKGNILERFSAQQFPDLHSELNLSSLELGDSALYFCASSPTGTGDYEQYFGPGTRLTVT.

The J gene is TRBJ1-2, the V gene TRBV9; tentative D call: TRBD1 (6 bases). V lost 4 bases to trimming and J lost 4 bases, with 14 bases between them. CDR1 and CDR2 from the germline V gene are SGDLS and YYNGEE. This CDR3 is built from 14 residues. The CDR3 loop is CASSPSQGGYGYTF. The CDR3, as DNA: TGTGCCAGCAGCCCCTCACAGGGAGGCTATGGCTACACCTTC.

Turning to this clone: Other DNA sequences of this sample code for an identical CDR3. V is TRBV9 and J is TRBJ1-1; unclear D gene. The germline gives CDR1 SGDLS, CDR2 YYNGEE. Deletions cut 1 base from V and 5 bases from J, with 9 bases between. The CDR3 length is 13 residues. The CDR3 sequence: CASSVSGGTEAFF. In DNA form, the CDR3 reads TGTGCCAGCAGCGTATCGGGAGGGACTGAAGCTTTCTTT. The full variable domain, completed using reference TRBV9 and TRBJ1-1, is DSGVTQTPKHLITATGQRVTLRCSPRSGDLSVYWYQQSLDQGLQFLIQYYNGEERAKGNILERFSAQQFPDLHSELNLSSLELGDSALYFCASSVSGGTEAFFGQGTRLTVV.

The chain combines TRBV5-6 with TRBJ2-7; D may be TRBD1 or TRBD2 (5 bases each). The ends were cut back, 4 bases at V and 1 base at J, with 6 bases in the middle. The CDR3 runs 12 residues. The germline CDR1 and CDR2 sequences are SGHDT and YYEEEE. As DNA, the CDR3 is TGTGCCAGCAGCGAGGGGTCCTACGAGCAGTACTTC. Translation: CASSEGSYEQYF.

The chain is built from TRBV5-8 and TRBJ2-7, with TRBD2 identical over 14 bases. V dropped 4 bases and J dropped 6; count of bases not matched to a gene: 9. CDR3 size: 16 residues. From germline, CDR1 is SGHTS and CDR2 YDEGEE. The CDR3 sequence is CASSGPGLAGDFEQYF. Here the CDR3 DNA reads TGTGCCAGCAGCGGTCCGGGACTAGCGGGAGATTTCGAGCAGTACTTC.